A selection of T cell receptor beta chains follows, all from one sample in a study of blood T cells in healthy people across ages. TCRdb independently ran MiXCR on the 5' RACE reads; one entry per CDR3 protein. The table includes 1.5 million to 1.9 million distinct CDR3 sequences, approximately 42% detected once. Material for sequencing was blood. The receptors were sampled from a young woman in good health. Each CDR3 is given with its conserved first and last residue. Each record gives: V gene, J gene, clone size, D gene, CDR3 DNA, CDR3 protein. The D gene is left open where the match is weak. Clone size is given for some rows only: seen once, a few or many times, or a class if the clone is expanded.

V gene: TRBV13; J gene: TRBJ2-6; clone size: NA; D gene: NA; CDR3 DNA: TGTGCCAGCAGCTTATGGCAGTCTGGCCCTGGGGCCAACGTCCTGACTTTC; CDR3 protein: CASSLWQSGPGANVLTF
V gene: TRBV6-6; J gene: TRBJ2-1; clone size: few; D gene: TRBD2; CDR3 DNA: TGTGCCAGCAGTTATGAACTAGCGGGAGACGCCGGTCGGTTCTTC; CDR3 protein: CASSYELAGDAGRFF
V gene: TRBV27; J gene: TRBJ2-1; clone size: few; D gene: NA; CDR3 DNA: TGTGCCAGCAGTACACCATGGGTAGGGGCCAGTGAGCAGTTCTTC; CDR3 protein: CASSTPWVGASEQFF
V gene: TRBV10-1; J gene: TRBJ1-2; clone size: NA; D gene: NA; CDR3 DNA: TGCGCCAGCAGGGACTCGGTCTATGGCTACACCTTC; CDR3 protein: CASRDSVYGYTF
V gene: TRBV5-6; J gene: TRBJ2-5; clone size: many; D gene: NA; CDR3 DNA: TGCGCCAGCAGCCGGGACGGTGAAGAGACCCAGTACTTC; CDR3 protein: CASSRDGEETQYF
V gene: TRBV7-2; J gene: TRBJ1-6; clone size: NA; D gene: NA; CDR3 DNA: TGTGCCAGCAGCTTACGGGGGAATTCACCCCTCCACTTT; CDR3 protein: CASSLRGNSPLHF
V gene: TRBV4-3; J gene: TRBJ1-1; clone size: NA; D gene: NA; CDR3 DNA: TGCGCCAGCAGCCAAGTCCCGGACGGGCGGGATGAAGCTTTCTTT; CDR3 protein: CASSQVPDGRDEAFF
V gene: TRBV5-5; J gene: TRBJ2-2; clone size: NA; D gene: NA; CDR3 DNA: TGTGCCAGCAGCTCAACGACAGCGAACACCGGGGAGCTGTTTTTT; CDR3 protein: CASSSTTANTGELFF
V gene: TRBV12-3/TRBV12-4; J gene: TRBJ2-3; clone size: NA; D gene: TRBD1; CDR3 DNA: TGTGCCAACAGTCATTGGACAGGGAGAACTAGCACAGATACGCAGTATTTT; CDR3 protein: CANSHWTGRTSTDTQYF
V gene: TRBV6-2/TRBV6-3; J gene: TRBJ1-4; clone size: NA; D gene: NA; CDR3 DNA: TGTGCCAGCAGTTACTCGATAGGGCTACTACTGTTTTTT; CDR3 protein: CASSYSIGLLLFF
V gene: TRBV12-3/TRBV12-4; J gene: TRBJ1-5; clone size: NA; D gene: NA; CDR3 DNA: TGTGCCAGCAGCCCCGGGACATACAATCAGCCCCAGCATTTT; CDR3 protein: CASSPGTYNQPQHF
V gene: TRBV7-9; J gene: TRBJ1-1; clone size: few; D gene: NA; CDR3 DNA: TGTGCCAGCAGACTAAGAAGGGGGTCTACCGACACTGAAGCTTTCTTT; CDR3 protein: CASRLRRGSTDTEAFF
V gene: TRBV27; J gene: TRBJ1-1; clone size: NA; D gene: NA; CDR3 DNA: TGTGCCAGCAGTTTGGTGGGGACTCAGGAAGCTTTCTTT; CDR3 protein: CASSLVGTQEAFF
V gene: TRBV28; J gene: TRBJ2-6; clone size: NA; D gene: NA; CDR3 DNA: TGTGCCAGCAGTTCCCTTGGAGACTCTGGGGCCAACGTCCTGACTTTC; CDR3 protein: CASSSLGDSGANVLTF
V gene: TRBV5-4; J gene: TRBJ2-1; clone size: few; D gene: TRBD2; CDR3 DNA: TGTGCCAGCCCCTACCTAGCGGGGGGTCTCAATGAGCAGTTCTTC; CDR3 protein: CASPYLAGGLNEQFF
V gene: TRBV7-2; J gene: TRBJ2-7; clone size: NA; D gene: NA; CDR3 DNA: TGTGCCAGCAGCACGGACCTCCTGGAGCAGTACTTC; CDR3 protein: CASSTDLLEQYF